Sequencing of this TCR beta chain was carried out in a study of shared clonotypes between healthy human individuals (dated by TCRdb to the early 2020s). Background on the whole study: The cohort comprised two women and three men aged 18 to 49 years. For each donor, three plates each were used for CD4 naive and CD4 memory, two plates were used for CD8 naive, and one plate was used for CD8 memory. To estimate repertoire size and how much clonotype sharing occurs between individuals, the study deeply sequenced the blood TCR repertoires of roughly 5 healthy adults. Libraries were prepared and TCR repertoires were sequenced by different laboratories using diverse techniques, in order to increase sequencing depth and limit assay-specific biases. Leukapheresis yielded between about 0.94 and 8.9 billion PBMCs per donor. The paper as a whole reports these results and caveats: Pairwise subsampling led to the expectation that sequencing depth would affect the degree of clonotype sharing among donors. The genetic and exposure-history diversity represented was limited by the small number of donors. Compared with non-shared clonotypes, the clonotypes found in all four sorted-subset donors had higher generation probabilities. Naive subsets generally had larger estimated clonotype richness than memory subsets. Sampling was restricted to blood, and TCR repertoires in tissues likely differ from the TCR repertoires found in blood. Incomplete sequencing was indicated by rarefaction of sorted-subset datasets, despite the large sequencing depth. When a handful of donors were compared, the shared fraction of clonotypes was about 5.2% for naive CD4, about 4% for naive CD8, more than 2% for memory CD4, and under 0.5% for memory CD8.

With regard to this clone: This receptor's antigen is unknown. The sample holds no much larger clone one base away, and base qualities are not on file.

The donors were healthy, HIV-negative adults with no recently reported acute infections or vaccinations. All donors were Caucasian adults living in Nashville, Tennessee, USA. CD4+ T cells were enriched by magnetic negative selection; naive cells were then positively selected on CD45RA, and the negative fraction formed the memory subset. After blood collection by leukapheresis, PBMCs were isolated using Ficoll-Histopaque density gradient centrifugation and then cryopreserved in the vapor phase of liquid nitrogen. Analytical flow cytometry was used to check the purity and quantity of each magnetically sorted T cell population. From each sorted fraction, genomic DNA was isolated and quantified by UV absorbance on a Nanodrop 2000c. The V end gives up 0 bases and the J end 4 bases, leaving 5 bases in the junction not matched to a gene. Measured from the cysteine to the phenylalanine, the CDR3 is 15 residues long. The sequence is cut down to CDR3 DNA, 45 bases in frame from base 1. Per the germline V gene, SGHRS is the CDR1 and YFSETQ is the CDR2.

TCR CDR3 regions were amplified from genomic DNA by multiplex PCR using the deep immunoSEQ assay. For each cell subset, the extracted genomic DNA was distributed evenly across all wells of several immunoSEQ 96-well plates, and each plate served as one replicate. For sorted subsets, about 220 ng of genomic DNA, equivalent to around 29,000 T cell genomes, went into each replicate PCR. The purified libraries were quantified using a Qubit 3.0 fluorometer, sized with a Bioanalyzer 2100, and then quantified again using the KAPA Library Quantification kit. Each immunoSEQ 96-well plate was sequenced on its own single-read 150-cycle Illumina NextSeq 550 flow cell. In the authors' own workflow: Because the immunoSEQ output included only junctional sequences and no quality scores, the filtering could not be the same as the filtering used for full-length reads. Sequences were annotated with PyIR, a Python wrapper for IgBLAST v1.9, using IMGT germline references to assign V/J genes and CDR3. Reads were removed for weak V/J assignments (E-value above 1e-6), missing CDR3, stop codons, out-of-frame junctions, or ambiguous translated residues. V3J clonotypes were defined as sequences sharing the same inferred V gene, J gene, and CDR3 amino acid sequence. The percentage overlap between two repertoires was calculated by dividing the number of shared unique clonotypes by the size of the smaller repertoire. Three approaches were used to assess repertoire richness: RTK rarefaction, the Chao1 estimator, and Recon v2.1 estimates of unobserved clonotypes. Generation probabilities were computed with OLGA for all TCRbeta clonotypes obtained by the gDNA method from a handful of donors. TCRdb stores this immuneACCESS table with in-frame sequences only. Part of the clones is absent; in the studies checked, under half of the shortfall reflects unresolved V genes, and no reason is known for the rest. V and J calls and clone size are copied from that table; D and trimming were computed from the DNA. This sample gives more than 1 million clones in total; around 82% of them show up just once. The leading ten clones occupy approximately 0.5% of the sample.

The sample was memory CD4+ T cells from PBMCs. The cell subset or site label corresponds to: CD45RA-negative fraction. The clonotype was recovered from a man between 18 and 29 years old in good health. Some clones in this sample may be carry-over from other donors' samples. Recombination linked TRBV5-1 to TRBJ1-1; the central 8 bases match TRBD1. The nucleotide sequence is TGCGCCAGCAGCTTGGACAGGGGGTTGACCACTGAAGCTTTCTTT. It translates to CASSLDRGLTTEAFF.